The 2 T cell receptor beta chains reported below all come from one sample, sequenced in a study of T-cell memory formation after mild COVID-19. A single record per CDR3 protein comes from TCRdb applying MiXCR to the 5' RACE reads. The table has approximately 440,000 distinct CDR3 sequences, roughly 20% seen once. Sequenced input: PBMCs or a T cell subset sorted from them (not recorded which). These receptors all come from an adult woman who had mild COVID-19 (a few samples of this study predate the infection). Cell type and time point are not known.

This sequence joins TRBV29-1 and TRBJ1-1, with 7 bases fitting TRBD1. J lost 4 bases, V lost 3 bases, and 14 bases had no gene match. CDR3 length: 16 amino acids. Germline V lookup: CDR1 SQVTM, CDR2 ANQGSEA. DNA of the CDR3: TGCAGCGTTGAGGGATCGTACAGGGGAGGGAGCACTGAAGCTTTCTTT. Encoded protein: CSVEGSYRGGSTEAFF. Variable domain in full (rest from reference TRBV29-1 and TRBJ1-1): SAVISQKPSRDICQRGTSLTIQCQVDSQVTMMFWYRQQPGQSLTLIATANQGSEATYESGFVIDKFPISRPNLTFSTLTVSNMSPEDSSIYLCSVEGSYRGGSTEAFFGQGTRLTVV.

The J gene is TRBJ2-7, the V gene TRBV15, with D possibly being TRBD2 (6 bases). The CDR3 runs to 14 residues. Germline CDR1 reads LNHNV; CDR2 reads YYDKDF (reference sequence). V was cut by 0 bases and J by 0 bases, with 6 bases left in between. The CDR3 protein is CATSRDGSSYEQYF. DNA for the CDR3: TGTGCCACCAGCAGAGACGGGAGCTCCTACGAGCAGTACTTC.